The 29 T cell receptor beta chains below were found in one sample sequenced in a study of T-cell memory formation after mild COVID-19. TCRdb ran MiXCR on the 5' RACE reads and lists one entry per CDR3 protein. The table has 300,000 to 350,000 distinct CDR3 sequences, approximately 19% seen once. Sequenced material: PBMCs or a T cell subset sorted from them (not recorded which). These receptors originate from a man aged 18 to 29 who had mild COVID-19 (a few samples of this study predate the infection). Cell type and time point are not known.

V usage is TRBV6-2 or TRBV6-3 and J usage is TRBJ2-1, with D maybe TRBD1 (6 bases). Germline lookup yields CDR1 MNHEY and CDR2 SVGEGT. V was shortened by 5 bases and J by 10 bases, with 9 bases between the two germline ends. The CDR3 runs 11 residues. CDR3 sequence: CASSGQWEQFF. The DNA for the CDR3 is TGTGCCAGCAGTGGACAGTGGGAGCAGTTCTTC.

A few counts support this clonotype. The V call is TRBV6-2 or TRBV6-3, the J call TRBJ2-7; no firm D call. The V end was cut by 6 bases, the J end by 1 base, with 13 bases between. Germline V gene lookup returns CDR1 MNHEY and CDR2 SVGEGT. This CDR3 is 14 amino acids long. CDR3 protein: CASRALAGSYEQYV. The CDR3, as DNA: TGTGCCAGCAGGGCCTTAGCTGGTTCCTACGAGCAGTACGTC.

The chain couples TRBV11-2 to TRBJ2-1; a possible D gene is TRBD2 (5 bases). Looked up from germline, CDR1 is SGHAT and CDR2 is FQNNGV. The V gene lost 1 base and the J gene lost 5 bases, with 12 bases spanning the gap. The CDR3 consists of 15 residues. The CDR3 loop reads CASSLAGLTHNEQFF. CDR3 DNA sequence: TGTGCCAGCAGCTTAGCCGGACTCACACACAATGAGCAGTTCTTC.

The table lists this clonotype with many counts. This rearrangement joins TRBV7-9 to TRBJ1-1; tentative D call: TRBD1 (5 bases). The CDR3 totals 13 residues. V lost 5 bases and J lost 1, with 8 bases in between. Germline V CDR1 and CDR2: SEHNR, FQNEAQ (reference sequence). As DNA, the CDR3 is TGTGCCAGCAGCCAACAGGAGAACACTGAAGCTTTCTTT. It codes for CASSQQENTEAFF. Based on the CDR3 plus reference TRBV7-9 and TRBJ1-1, the full variable domain is DTGVSQNPRHKITKRGQNVTFRCDPISEHNRLYWYRQTLGQGPEFLTYFQNEAQLEKSRLLSDRFSAERPKGSFSTLEIQRTEQGDSAMYLCASSQQENTEAFFGQGTRLTVV.

V gene TRBV7-9 combines with J gene TRBJ2-7; 7 nucleotides align to TRBD1. The CDR3 covers 13 residues. V was clipped by 3 bases and J by 6 bases; unmatched bases: 5. Germline loops: CDR1 SEHNR, CDR2 FQNEAQ (reference sequence). The CDR3 spells CASSFLQGVEQYF. The DNA of the CDR3 is TGTGCCAGCAGCTTTTTGCAGGGGGTCGAGCAGTACTTC.

A few counts support this clonotype. The chain joins TRBV3-1 to TRBJ1-1, with 8 nucleotides matching TRBD1. The V and J ends lost 4 bases and 5 bases, in that order; junction bases with no gene match: 6. The CDR3 contains 14 residues. CDR1 is LGHDT and CDR2 is YNNKEL in the germline V gene (reference sequence). CDR3 sequence reads: CASSPTGGETEAFF. CDR3 sequence (DNA): TGTGCCAGCAGCCCCACAGGGGGAGAGACTGAAGCTTTCTTT.

The chain couples TRBV30 to TRBJ2-6, with a weak D call TRBD2 (5 bases). The length of the CDR3 is 15 residues. The germline V gene has CDR1 GTSNPN and CDR2 SVGIG (reference sequence). Between the trimmed V and J ends, which lost 4 bases and 0 bases, there was a span of 10 bases. The CDR3 nucleotides are TGTGCCTGGACCCCGGGGATCTCTGGGGCCAACGTCCTGACTTTC. The encoded protein is CAWTPGISGANVLTF.

V gene TRBV6-6 combines with J gene TRBJ1-5; possibly TRBD1 for D (5 bases). The CDR3 covers 14 residues. The V and J ends lost 6 bases and 9 bases respectively, with 18 bases between them. Germline loops: CDR1 MNHNY, CDR2 SVGAGI (reference sequence). CDR3 in amino acids: CASRGGTEQGPQHF. CDR3 nucleotides: TGTGCCAGCAGGGGTGGGACGGAACAAGGGCCCCAGCATTTT.

This clonotype has just a few counts. The genes are TRBV4-2 and TRBJ2-1; 11 positions agree with TRBD2. V shed 0 bases and J 8 bases; nucleotides not matched to a gene: 9. Germline CDR1 and CDR2: LGHNA and YNFKEQ. The CDR3 is 17 residues long. In nucleotides, the CDR3 is TGTGCCAGCAGCCAAGATCTAGCGGGGGGCCGTAGTGATGAGCAGTTCTTC. This translates into CASSQDLAGGRSDEQFF.

The rearrangement joins TRBV7-2 to TRBJ2-3, with 11 bases identical to TRBD2. The CDR3 is 18 residues long. Germline values: CDR1 SGHTA, CDR2 FQGNSA. J was trimmed by 4 bases and V by 5 bases; bases with no gene match: 14. CDR3 coding DNA: TGTGCCAGCAGCCCCCGTGTGGGACTAGCGGACTGGCCAGATACGCAGTATTTT. Amino acids: CASSPRVGLADWPDTQYF.

DNA for the CDR3: TGTGCCAGCAGTAAGACTGGAAGCCAAGAGACCCAGTACTTC. Protein sequence: CASSKTGSQETQYF. This sequence joins TRBV6-2 or TRBV6-3 and TRBJ2-5; D not resolved. V was trimmed by 5 bases and J by 1 base, leaving 11 bases between them. Germline loops: CDR1 MNHEY, CDR2 SVGEGT. The CDR3 extends over 14 amino acids.

The chain employs TRBV6-6 and TRBJ1-2; D might be TRBD1 (5 bases). Per germline, CDR1 MNHNY and CDR2 SVGAGI (reference sequence). Trimming cost V 11 bases and J 4 bases, with 23 bases left between them. The CDR3 covers 15 residues. The CDR3 nucleotides read TGTGCCGTCCGGGGACTCAGCACCTCTCCCTATGGCTACACCTTC. Translation gives CAVRGLSTSPYGYTF.

The chain uses TRBV18 and TRBJ2-5; D is perhaps TRBD2 (6 bases). Trimming removed 2 bases at V and 5 bases at J, with 15 bases between. The germline CDR1 and CDR2 sequences are KGHSH and LQKENI. The CDR3 consists of 15 residues. The CDR3 protein is CASSPGAGSRETQYF. In DNA form, the CDR3 reads TGTGCCAGCTCACCAGGGGCGGGGTCTCGTGAGACCCAGTACTTC.

This clonotype was detected only a few times. The rearrangement joins TRBV12-3 or TRBV12-4 to TRBJ2-3; D gene ambiguous. The CDR3 sequence is 12 residues long. Trimming stripped 2 bases from V and 5 bases from J, with 5 bases between. This CDR3 reads CASSLKQDTQYF. The CDR3 DNA is TGTGCCAGCAGTTTAAAGCAAGATACGCAGTATTTT.

The chain joins TRBV7-8 to TRBJ2-7; D may match TRBD1 or TRBD2 (5 bases each). Deletions cut 0 bases from V and 5 bases from J, with 17 bases between. This CDR3 has 16 residues. Germline CDR1 and CDR2: SGHVS and FQNEAQ. CDR3 sequence (DNA): TGTGCCAGCAGCTTAGCGCGTCGAGGGGCTAAGGACGAGCAGTACGTC. The encoded protein is CASSLARRGAKDEQYV.

This chain links TRBV20-1 with TRBJ1-6, with D hard to call. The germline V and J ends were trimmed by 6 bases and 8 bases, with 20 bases remaining between them. CDR1 DFQATT and CDR2 SNEGSKA come from the germline V gene (reference sequence). This CDR3 has 15 amino acids. The CDR3 spells CSALDTRAGDSPLHF. The DNA of the CDR3 is TGCAGTGCACTCGACACGAGGGCCGGCGATTCACCCCTCCACTTT.

The V and J genes are TRBV4-1 and TRBJ1-5, with unresolved D. Germline CDR1 and CDR2: MGHRA and YSYEKL. The CDR3 runs to 15 residues. Trimming cost V 0 bases and J 4 bases, with 10 bases left between them. CDR3 DNA sequence: TGCGCCAGCAGCCAAGATCCGGTTACGAATCAGCCCCAGCATTTT. This sequence encodes CASSQDPVTNQPQHF.

The chain has TRBV4-1 and TRBJ2-7, with D tentatively TRBD1 or TRBD2 (5 bases each). In germline, CDR1 is MGHRA, CDR2 YSYEKL. This CDR3 contains 14 residues. V lost 4 bases and J lost 6, with 16 bases in between. CDR3 region: CASSPSLNGAEQYF. The DNA for the CDR3 is TGCGCCAGCAGCCCCTCGTTGAACGGGGCCGAGCAGTACTTC.

The chain joins TRBV12-3 or TRBV12-4 to TRBJ2-7, with 9 positions matching TRBD2. The CDR3 length is 17 residues. The junction had 11 bases not matched to a gene; V was cut back by 3 bases and J by 2 bases. The CDR3 reads CASSFAPGLAVAYEQYF. The CDR3 region has the DNA TGTGCCAGCAGTTTCGCACCGGGACTAGCAGTCGCCTACGAGCAGTACTTC.

This clonotype was seen only a few times. One end of the junction does not line up with germline, which may come from a read error. This rearrangement joins TRBV11-2 to TRBJ2-2; D remains unclear. The CDR3 contains 13 residues. Germline V gene sequence: CDR1 SGHAT, CDR2 FQNNGV. CDR3 loop: CASSPTRAGELFF. The CDR3 nucleotides read TGTGCCAGCAGCCCCACCCGGGCCGGAGAGCTGTTTTTT.

J is TRBJ2-2 and V is TRBV3-1; possible D gene TRBD1, 7 bases. The V end was cut by 4 bases, the J end by 2 bases, with 11 bases between. CDR1 LGHDT and CDR2 YNNKEL come from the germline V gene (reference sequence). The CDR3 has 15 residues. DNA of the CDR3: TGTGCCAGCAGCCGCGGGACAGACAACACCGGGGAGCTGTTTTTT. It translates to CASSRGTDNTGELFF.

This clonotype was found a few times. The chain employs TRBV7-3 and TRBJ1-1; D not resolved. Germline CDR1 SGHTA, CDR2 FQGTGA. V shed 1 base and J shed 4 bases, with 10 bases lying between them. The CDR3 consists of 14 residues. The CDR3 reads CASSLSTGGTEAFF. CDR3 DNA sequence: TGTGCCAGCAGCTTAAGTACCGGAGGCACTGAAGCTTTCTTT. Together with reference TRBV7-3 and TRBJ1-1, the CDR3 gives the full variable domain: GAGVSQTPSNKVTEKGKYVELRCDPISGHTALYWYRQSLGQGPEFLIYFQGTGAADDSGLPNDRFFAVRPEGSVSTLKIQRTERGDSAVYLCASSLSTGGTEAFFGQGTRLTVV.

The J gene is TRBJ2-7, the V gene TRBV20-1, with unresolved D. V was cut by 3 bases and J by 6 bases, with 9 bases left in between. The CDR3 runs 11 residues. Germline V gene data show CDR1 as DFQATT and CDR2 as SNEGSKA (reference sequence). CDR3 in amino acids: CSASPYFEQYV. The CDR3 region has the DNA TGCAGTGCTAGTCCGTATTTCGAGCAGTACGTC.

This clonotype occurred a few times. The CDR3: CSVQGREQYV. The CDR3 DNA follows: TGCAGCGTTCAGGGGAGGGAGCAGTACGTC. The rearrangement joins TRBV29-1 to TRBJ2-7; D assignment may be TRBD1 or TRBD2 (6 bases each). The ends were cut back, 5 bases at V and 7 bases at J, with 9 bases in the middle. The length of the CDR3 is 10 residues. Per the germline V gene, CDR1 is SQVTM and CDR2 is ANQGSEA.

This clonotype has only a few counts. V gene TRBV5-1 combines with J gene TRBJ2-7, with D uncertain. V was cut by 4 bases and J by 3 bases, with 11 bases left in between. Germline-derived CDR1 and CDR2 are SGHRS and YFSETQ. This CDR3 spans 13 amino acids. The CDR3 region is CASSQEIGYEQYF. In DNA form, the CDR3 reads TGCGCCAGCAGCCAGGAGATTGGCTACGAGCAGTACTTC.

This clonotype was picked up many times. The V gene is TRBV11-2, the J gene TRBJ2-5; 7 nucleotides match TRBD2. This CDR3 is 15 amino acids long. The V gene's germline CDR1 is SGHAT and CDR2 FQNNGV. The V and J ends lost 5 bases and 5 bases, in that order; junction bases with no gene match: 11. In DNA, the CDR3 is TGTGCCAGCAGCCCCCTAGGCGGGGGTTGGGAGACCCAGTACTTC. Encoded protein: CASSPLGGGWETQYF.

The V and J genes are TRBV7-8 and TRBJ2-7; tentatively, D is TRBD1 (6 bases). The CDR3 is 13 residues long. The germline V gene encodes CDR1 SGHVS and CDR2 FQNEAQ. Trimming took 8 bases from V and 2 from J, leaving 13 bases between them. CDR3: CASREGDPYEQYV. The CDR3, as DNA: TGTGCCAGCCGCGAGGGGGACCCCTACGAGCAGTACGTC.

This clonotype occurred a few times. The rearrangement joins TRBV4-1 to TRBJ2-1, with D unclear. The CDR3 is 16 residues long. The V end lost 1 base, the J end lost 7 bases, and 17 bases lay between the germline ends. CDR1 is MGHRA, CDR2 YSYEKL, per germline. The CDR3 region is CASSQVPGLTQNEQFF. CDR3 bases: TGCGCCAGCAGCCAAGTCCCGGGCCTTACCCAAAATGAGCAGTTCTTC.

This clonotype was observed a handful of times. The genes are TRBV5-1 and TRBJ2-3; 7 positions match TRBD1. The CDR3 is 14 residues long. With V trimmed by 0 bases and J by 5 bases, 3 bases remained unmatched. From germline, CDR1 is SGHRS and CDR2 YFSETQ. The CDR3 nucleotides read TGCGCCAGCAGCTTGGGACAGGGTAAAGATACGCAGTATTTT. Protein: CASSLGQGKDTQYF.